The subject of this entry is one T cell receptor (beta chain). The sample is drawn from a study of shared clonotypes between healthy human individuals. Looking at the study overall: Those who served as donors were a couple of women and a few men between the ages of 18 and 49.

Produced via immunoSEQ multiplex PCR; TCRdb's table is partial and in-frame only. The sample yields some 2.4 million clones, 80% to 95% seen once. The clonotype was recovered from a young man in good health. Some clones in this sample may be carry-over from other donors' samples. Specimen: naive CD4+ T cells from PBMCs. Noted subset: CD45RA+ positively selected.

CDR3 sequence: CASRRQGATPQHF. Written as DNA, the CDR3 is TGTGCCTCCCGGAGGCAGGGGGCGACGCCCCAGCATTTT. The chain carries TRBV28 and TRBJ1-5; the match to TRBD1 covers 8 bases. The CDR3 has 13 amino acids. Trimming removed 11 bases from V and 9 bases from J; junction bases left unmatched: 12. Looked up from germline, CDR1 is MDHEN and CDR2 is SYDVKM.